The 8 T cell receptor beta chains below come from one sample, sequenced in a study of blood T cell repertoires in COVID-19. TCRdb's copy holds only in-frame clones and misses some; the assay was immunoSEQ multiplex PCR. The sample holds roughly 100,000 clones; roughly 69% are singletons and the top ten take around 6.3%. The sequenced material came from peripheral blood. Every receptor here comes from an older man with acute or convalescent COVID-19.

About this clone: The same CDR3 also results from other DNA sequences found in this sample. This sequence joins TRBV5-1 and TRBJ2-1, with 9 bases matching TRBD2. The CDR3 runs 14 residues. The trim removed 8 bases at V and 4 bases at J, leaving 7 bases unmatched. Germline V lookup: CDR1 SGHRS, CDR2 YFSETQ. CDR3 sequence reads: CASGLAGSYNEQFF. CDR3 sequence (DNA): TGCGCCAGTGGGCTAGCGGGGTCGTACAATGAGCAGTTCTTC.

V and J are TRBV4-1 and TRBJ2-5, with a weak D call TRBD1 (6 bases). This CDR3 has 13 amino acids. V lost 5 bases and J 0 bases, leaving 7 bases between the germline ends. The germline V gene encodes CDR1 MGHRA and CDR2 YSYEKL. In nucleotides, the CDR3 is TGCGCCAGCAGCAGACAGGACCAAGAGACCCAGTACTTC. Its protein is CASSRQDQETQYF.

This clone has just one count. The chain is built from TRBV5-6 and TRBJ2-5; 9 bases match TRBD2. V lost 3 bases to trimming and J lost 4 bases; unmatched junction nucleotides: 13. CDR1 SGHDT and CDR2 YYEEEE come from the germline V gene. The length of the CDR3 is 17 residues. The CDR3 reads CASSSPLSGSKIETQYF. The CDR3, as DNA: TGTGCCAGCAGCTCCCCTCTTAGCGGGAGTAAGATAGAGACCCAGTACTTC.

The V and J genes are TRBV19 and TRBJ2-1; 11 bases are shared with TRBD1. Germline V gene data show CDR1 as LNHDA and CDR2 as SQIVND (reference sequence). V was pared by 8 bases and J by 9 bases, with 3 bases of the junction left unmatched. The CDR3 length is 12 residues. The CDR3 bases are TGTGCCAGTTGGGACAGGGGGACTGAGCAGTTCTTC. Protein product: CASWDRGTEQFF.

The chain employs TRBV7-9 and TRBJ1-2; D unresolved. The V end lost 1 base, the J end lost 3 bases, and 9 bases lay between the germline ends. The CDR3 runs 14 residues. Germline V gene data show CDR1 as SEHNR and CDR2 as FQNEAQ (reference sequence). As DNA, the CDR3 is TGTGCCAGCAGCTTAGTTGAGGGATACTATGGCTACACCTTC. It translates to CASSLVEGYYGYTF.

The CDR3 loop is CASSGRHGGVLGEQYF. The CDR3 DNA is TGTGCCAGCAGTGGGCGGCATGGCGGGGTGCTCGGGGAGCAGTACTTC. The chain uses TRBV6-1 and TRBJ2-7; perhaps TRBD2 as D (6 bases). Trimming cost V 4 bases and J 7 bases, with 23 bases left between them. The CDR3 totals 16 residues. Germline V CDR1 and CDR2: MNHNS, SASEGT.

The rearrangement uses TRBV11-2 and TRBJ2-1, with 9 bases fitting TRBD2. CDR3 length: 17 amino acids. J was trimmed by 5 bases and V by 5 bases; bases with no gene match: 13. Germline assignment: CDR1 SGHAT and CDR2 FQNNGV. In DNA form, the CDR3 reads TGTGCCAGCAGCCCCGGACTCCTAGCGGGAAGCGACAATGAGCAGTTCTTC. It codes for CASSPGLLAGSDNEQFF.

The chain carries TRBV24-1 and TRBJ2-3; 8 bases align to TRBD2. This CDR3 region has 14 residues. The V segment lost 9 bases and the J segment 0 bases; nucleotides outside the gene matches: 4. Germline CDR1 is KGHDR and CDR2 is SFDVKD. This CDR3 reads CATGVAGSTDTQYF. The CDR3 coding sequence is TGTGCCACCGGGGTAGCGGGGAGCACAGATACGCAGTATTTT.